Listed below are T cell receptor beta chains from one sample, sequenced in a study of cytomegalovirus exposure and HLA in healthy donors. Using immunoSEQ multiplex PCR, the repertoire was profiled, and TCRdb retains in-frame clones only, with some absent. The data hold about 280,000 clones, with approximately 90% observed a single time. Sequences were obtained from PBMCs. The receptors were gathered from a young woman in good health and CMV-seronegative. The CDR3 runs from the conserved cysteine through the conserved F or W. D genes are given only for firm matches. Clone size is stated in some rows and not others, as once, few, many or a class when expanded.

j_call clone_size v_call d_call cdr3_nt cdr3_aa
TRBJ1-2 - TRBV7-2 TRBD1 TGTGCCAGCGGCCGGACAGGGGACGATAACTATGGCTACACCTTC CASGRTGDDNYGYTF
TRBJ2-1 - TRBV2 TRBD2 TGTGCCAGCAGTGCCGAAACTAGCGGGACCAATGAGCAGTTCTTC CASSAETSGTNEQFF
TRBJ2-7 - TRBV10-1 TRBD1 TGCGCCAGCAGTGAGTCGACAGGGTCCTACGAGCAGTACTTC CASSESTGSYEQYF
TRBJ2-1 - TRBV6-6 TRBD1 TGTGCCAGCAGGAGCCGGGACAGGGCAGTTAATGAGCAGTTCTTC CASRSRDRAVNEQFF
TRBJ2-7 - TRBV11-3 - TGTGCCAGCAGCACCGGGGTGAACGAGCAGTACTTC CASSTGVNEQYF
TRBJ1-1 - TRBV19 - TGTGCCAGTAGTGACCCGGCAGGGGTGAACACTGAAGCTTTCTTT CASSDPAGVNTEAFF
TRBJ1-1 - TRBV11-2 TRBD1 TGTGCCAGCACCCGGACAGGGGGGTTGAACACTGAAGCTTTCTTT CASTRTGGLNTEAFF
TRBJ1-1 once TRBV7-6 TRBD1 TGTGCCAGCAGCTTGGACAGGGGGGACACTGAAGCTTTCTTT CASSLDRGDTEAFF
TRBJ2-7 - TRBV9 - TGTGCCAGCAGCGTAGCCACAGACTACGAGCAGTACTTC CASSVATDYEQYF
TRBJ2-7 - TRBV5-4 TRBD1 TGTGCCAGCAGCCAGAAAACAGGGGGCTACGAGCAGTACTTC CASSQKTGGYEQYF
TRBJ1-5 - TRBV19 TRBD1 TGTGCCAGTAGTATTATTCATTGGCAGGGGGATCGTAGCAATCAGCCCCAGCATTTT CASSIIHWQGDRSNQPQHF
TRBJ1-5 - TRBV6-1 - TGTGCCAGCAGGTCGGTAGAGCAGCCCCAGCATTTT CASRSVEQPQHF
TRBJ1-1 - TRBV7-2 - TGTGCCAGCAGCTTAGACTCGGCAGGGGTGAACACTGAAGCTTTCTTT CASSLDSAGVNTEAFF
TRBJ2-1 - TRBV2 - TGTGCCAGCAGTCCCCTCCGAGCACTAGATGGTCTTGTCAATGAGCAGTTCTTC CASSPLRALDGLVNEQFF
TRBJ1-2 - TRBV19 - TGTGCCAGTAGTACTCAATCCCGGGTCAGTTCCTATGGCTACACCTTC CASSTQSRVSSYGYTF
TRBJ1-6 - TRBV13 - TGTGCCAGCAGCTCCCGGGCGGGGCCGAATTCACCCCTCCACTTT CASSSRAGPNSPLHF
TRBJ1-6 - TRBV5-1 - TGCGCCAGCAGCCCCCTGGAACAGAGCTCCTATAATTCACCCCTCCACTTT CASSPLEQSSYNSPLHF
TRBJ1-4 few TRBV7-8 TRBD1 TGTGCCAGCAGCTTCTTCCGGGACAGAAATGAAAAACTGTTTTTT CASSFFRDRNEKLFF
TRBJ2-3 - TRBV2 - TGTGCCAGCAGTGTTCGCAGGGACACAGATACGCAGTATTTT CASSVRRDTDTQYF
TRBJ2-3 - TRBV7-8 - TGTGCCAGCAGCTGGCCGACTAGTGTCGGACCCACAGATACGCAGTATTTT CASSWPTSVGPTDTQYF
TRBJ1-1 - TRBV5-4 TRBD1 TGTGCCAGCAGCAAGGGGGGACAGGTCGGAGGTGATGTGAACACTGAAGCTTTCTTT CASSKGGQVGGDVNTEAFF
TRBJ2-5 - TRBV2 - TGTGCCAGCACCCCCTATGGGCGTGAGCAGTACTTC CASTPYGREQYF
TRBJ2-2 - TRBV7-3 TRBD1 TGTGCCAGCAGCCTTCATATCACAGGGGCGGGGAACACCGGGGAGCTGTTTTTT CASSLHITGAGNTGELFF
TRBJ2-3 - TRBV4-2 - TGTGCCAGCAGCCGAACTAGGGCCAACACAGATACGCAGTATTTT CASSRTRANTDTQYF
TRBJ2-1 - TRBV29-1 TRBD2 TGCAGCGTTGATTTGGGGGGGAATGAGCAGTTCTTC CSVDLGGNEQFF
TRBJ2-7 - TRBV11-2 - TGTGCCAGCAGCTTAGACCAAACCTACGAGCAGTACTTC CASSLDQTYEQYF
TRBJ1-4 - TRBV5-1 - TGCGCCAGCAGCTTAGAGGGGGAGAAGAGTGAAAAACTGTTTTTT CASSLEGEKSEKLFF
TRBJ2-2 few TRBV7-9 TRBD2 TGTGCCAGCAGCTTTGCTAGCGGGGGGGCGAGGACCGGGGAGCTGTTTTTT CASSFASGGARTGELFF
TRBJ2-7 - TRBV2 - TGTGCCAGCAGCTTGGACTGGAGCGAGCAGTACTTC CASSLDWSEQYF
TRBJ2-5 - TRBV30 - TGTGCCGGCGGGGTGGGGCCTTGGGAGACCCAGTACTTC CAGGVGPWETQYF
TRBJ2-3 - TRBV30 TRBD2 TGTGCCCAGTCGGTAGCGGGGTTCACAGATACGCAGTATTTT CAQSVAGFTDTQYF
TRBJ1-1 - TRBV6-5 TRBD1 TGTGCCAGCAGTCATAGGGACAGGGCGAAGACTGAAGCTTTCTTT CASSHRDRAKTEAFF
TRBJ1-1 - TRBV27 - TGTGCCAGCAGTTTATCAACCTTCTCCCGGGGCACTGAAGCTTTCTTT CASSLSTFSRGTEAFF
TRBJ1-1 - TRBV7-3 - TGTGCCAGCAGCTTCGGGGGGCGGACTGAAGCTTTCTTT CASSFGGRTEAFF
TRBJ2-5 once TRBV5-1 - TGCGCCAGCAGCTTGGTCGGGGGAGAGACCCAGTACTTC CASSLVGGETQYF
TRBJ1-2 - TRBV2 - TGTGCCAGCAGTGAAACGGACACATACTCAAACTATGGCTACACCTTC CASSETDTYSNYGYTF
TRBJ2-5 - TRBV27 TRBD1 TGTGCCAGCTCCCGAAGGTCAGGGACAGGGGGAATTCAAGAGACCCAGTACTTC CASSRRSGTGGIQETQYF
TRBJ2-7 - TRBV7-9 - TGTGCCAGCAGTCGAACCGGGGTTCTCTCCTACGAGCAGTACTTC CASSRTGVLSYEQYF
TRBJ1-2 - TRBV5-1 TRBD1 TGCGCCAGCGGACAGGGGGTAAACTATGGCTACACCTTC CASGQGVNYGYTF
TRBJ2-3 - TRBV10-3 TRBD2 TGTGCCATCAGTGAGTCCCCGACTAGCGATACGCAGTATTTT CAISESPTSDTQYF
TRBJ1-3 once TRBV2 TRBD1 TGTGCCAGCCCCCCGGGACAGGGGAACACCATATATTTT CASPPGQGNTIYF
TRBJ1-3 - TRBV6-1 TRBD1 TGTGCCTATCGACAGGGTAACTCGAACACCATATATTTT CAYRQGNSNTIYF
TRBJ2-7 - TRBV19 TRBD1 TGTGCCACCCGTCAGAGCGACCCGGGACAGGGCTACGAGCAGTACTTC CATRQSDPGQGYEQYF
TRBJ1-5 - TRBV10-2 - TGCGCCAGCAGGCGGGGGGAGGGCAATCAGCCCCAGCATTTT CASRRGEGNQPQHF